This TCR beta chain comes out of a study of read filtering for tumor transcriptome and immune sequencing (dated by TCRdb to about 2020). About the investigation overall: The cohort had fewer than 20 male and 15 or so female patients with a mean age of around 69 years, ranging from about 45 to 90. By revised international staging, roughly 8 patients were R-ISS I, some 16 were R-ISS II and 6 or 7 were R-ISS III. After DNase treatment, whole-transcriptome libraries were prepared with the TruSeq RNA Access Library Prep Kit. Per sample, about 4.05 to 11 million TCR-region mapped reads were obtained with IR-seq, compared with only about 80 to 1273 with RNA-seq. Using the same bone marrow samples, the study compared TCR repertoires obtained by targeted immune repertoire sequencing with those obtained by bulk whole-transcriptome sequencing. A main aim was a read-filtering strategy for immune repertoire data, specifically whether clonotypes supported by a single read should be removed. Points the paper makes about the study in general: Single-read clonotypes made up about four fifths of clonotypes but about 3.6% of total reads in IR-seq, and 70% to 75% of clonotypes and roughly 45% of reads in RNA-seq. Clonotypes were captured by IR-seq at much higher depth and more reliably than by RNA-seq, and smaller IR-seq throughput was sufficient for identification of most shared clonotypes. Rather than purified T cells, the sorted CD138-negative fraction was a mixed bone marrow immune population. The correlation between IR-seq and RNA-seq shared clonotype proportions was increased by removal of single-read clonotypes.

This clonotype was recorded at least ten times. The antigen it binds to is not known. It has no much larger one-base neighbor in the sample; base qualities were not kept. Starting from approximately 400 ng RNA, TCR libraries were constructed with the Immunoverse kit using molecular barcoded adaptors that cover the alpha/delta and beta/gamma chains. The same RNA used for transcriptome sequencing was used for TCR library preparation. Sequencing of the TCR libraries was done on an Illumina HiSeq 4000 with 2 x 150 cycles. Processing in the source paper ran as follows. TCR reads were aligned to human V, D, J and C references and assembled into CDR3 clonotypes with MiXCR, including quality filtering and error correction. The tcR package in R was used to analyze clonotype counts and gene usage diversity. For inspection of raw mapping reads, RNA-seq reads were mapped by STAR aligner version 2.5.3a onto GRCh37 of the human genome. To test the effect of sequencing depth on detected clonotypes, IR-seq fastq files were randomly downsampled using Seqtk 1.3. In-frame beta chains were kept once TCRdb had trimmed the public reads at Q25 with fastp and called clones with MiXCR. Each CDR3 protein appears once, grouped with its most common genes and DNA. TCRdb, rather than the study authors, made the V and J calls. Within this sample are 100,000 to 150,000 distinct CDR3 sequences, with 13% of them counted one time only. The top ten hold about 8.6% of the sample.

Spanning cysteine to phenylalanine, the CDR3 consists of 15 amino acids. The kept DNA is CDR3 alone, 45 bases in frame from the first base. The trim is 11 bases for V and 2 bases for J, with a gap of 19 bases between the germline ends. Bone marrow was sampled from every patient at the time of active disease. Ficoll-Hypaque density gradient centrifugation was used to isolate bone marrow mononuclear cells. CD138-negative cells were obtained by negative selection after labeling with CD138 magnetic microbeads on a MACS separator, removing myeloma plasma cells. Flow cytometry with CD138 antibodies on an Attune NxT was used to check how pure the isolated cells were. TRIzol reagent was used to extract total RNA, which was then quantified with a NanoDrop spectrophotometer. For each patient, paired RNA-seq and IR-seq were run on the CD138-negative bone marrow sample from that patient.

The sequenced material came from a population of CD138-negative cells sorted from bone marrow. The cell subset or site label on this specimen signifies: bone marrow mononuclear cells depleted of CD138+ plasma/myeloma cells by negative magnetic selection. The V gene is TRBV12-3 or TRBV12-4 and the J gene is TRBJ1-3; TRBD1 is a possible D gene, resting on 5 matching bases. This TCR was recovered from a donor at least 40 years old with multiple myeloma. The DNA is TGTGCCGTCCCTGGGATGGGAGGGGCTGGAAACACCATATATTTT. Translated, this is CAVPGMGGAGNTIYF.